This record looks at one T cell receptor beta chain sequence and its context. The antigen is unknown. Described treatment: some 19 received Ad26.COV2.S at low or high dose, single or two shots; 5 received placebo; per-sample allocation not given. Sampling was performed 63 days after the first vaccine or placebo injection. This specimen comes from a study of Ad26.COV2.S vaccination and SARS-CoV-2 variants. Study conclusions and caveats: Responses of spike-specific T cells (both CD8+ and CD4+) reportedly showed substantial breadth after vaccination.

The method was immunoSEQ multiplex PCR; TCRdb's version includes in-frame clones alone and lacks a portion of them. The sample shows about 400,000 clones, 83% of them seen only once. Germline lookup yields CDR1 SGHDN and CDR2 FVKESK. The CDR3 is 16 amino acids. V lost 0 bases and J lost 0; bases outside the gene matches: 4. The clonotype originates from a person aged 18-60 years who received the Ad26.COV2.S COVID-19 vaccine or a placebo. The chain couples TRBV14 to TRBJ1-1, with TRBD1 identical over 7 bases. The starting material was peripheral blood, obtained in a trial of Ad26.COV2.S vaccine versus placebo. CDR3 in DNA: TGTGCCAGCAGCCAAGATTGGGGACAGCTGAACACTGAAGCTTTCTTT. It codes for CASSQDWGQLNTEAFF.